The 18 T cell receptor beta chains given below trace back to one sample, sequenced in a study of T-cell memory formation after mild COVID-19. MiXCR, run by TCRdb on the 5' RACE reads, gives a single entry per CDR3 protein. The profile shows roughly 510,000 distinct CDR3 sequences, roughly 17% of them singletons. Material for sequencing was PBMCs or a T cell subset sorted from them (not recorded which). The receptor set was obtained from an adult woman who had mild COVID-19 (a few samples of this study predate the infection). Cell type and time point are not known.

The chain uses TRBV5-4 and TRBJ2-3, with TRBD2 matching 8 bases. The V gene end was trimmed by 3 bases and the J gene end by 3 bases; junction bases not matched to a gene: 9. This CDR3 comprises 16 residues. CDR1 is SGHNT and CDR2 is YYREEE in the germline V gene (reference sequence). The CDR3 region has the DNA TGTGCCAGCAGCTGGGAAGCGGGAGTTGAGACAGATACGCAGTATTTT. Amino acid sequence: CASSWEAGVETDTQYF.

The V call is TRBV29-1, the J call TRBJ2-3; no clear D gene. Trimming took off 7 bases at V and 3 bases at J, with 17 bases between the two ends. The CDR3 is 14 amino acids. The germline V gene encodes CDR1 SQVTM and CDR2 ANQGSEA. CDR3 loop: CSAESRVATDTQYF. The CDR3 coding sequence is TGCAGCGCTGAGTCTAGGGTAGCTACAGATACGCAGTATTTT.

This chain connects TRBV5-6 to TRBJ1-1, with D uncertain. The germline V gene has CDR1 SGHDT and CDR2 YYEEEE. CDR3 length: 13 amino acids. Trimming removed 0 bases from V and 8 bases from J, with 11 bases in between. Here the CDR3 DNA reads TGTGCCAGCAGCTTGGCGCGGGAAGTAGAAGCTTTCTTT. Amino acid sequence: CASSLAREVEAFF.

This clonotype has just a few counts. The chain uses TRBV4-1 and TRBJ1-3; D unresolved. V was shortened by 1 base and J by 0 bases, with 7 bases between the two germline ends. This CDR3 has 15 amino acids. Looked up from germline, CDR1 is MGHRA and CDR2 is YSYEKL. CDR3 DNA: TGCGCCAGCAGCCAAGCATGGTTCTCTGGAAACACCATATATTTT. Its protein is CASSQAWFSGNTIYF.

In its sample, this clonotype was seen a few times. The chain recombines TRBV2 with TRBJ2-5; the match to TRBD2 covers 12 bases. With V trimmed by 6 bases and J by 3 bases, 5 bases remained unmatched. This CDR3 region has 15 residues. The germline gives CDR1 SNHLY, CDR2 FYNNEI. CDR3 in DNA: TGTGCCAGCAGACCTAGCGGGGGGGCGAAAGAGACCCAGTACTTC. This encodes CASRPSGGAKETQYF.

This clonotype was seen a single time. This chain joins TRBV7-2 and TRBJ2-7; possible D gene TRBD2, 5 bases. The CDR3 extends over 15 amino acids. Deletions cut 0 bases from V and 7 bases from J, with 16 bases between. The V gene's germline CDR1 is SGHTA and CDR2 FQGNSA. CDR3: CASSLAFRATGEQYF. In DNA form, the CDR3 reads TGTGCCAGCAGCTTAGCCTTTCGCGCCACGGGAGAGCAGTACTTC.

The chain joins TRBV12-3 or TRBV12-4 to TRBJ2-1, with unresolved D. V was pared by 6 bases and J by 0 bases, with 12 bases between. The CDR3 extends over 15 amino acids. The CDR3 here is CASRKRTSSYNEQFF. For the CDR3, the DNA is TGTGCCAGCAGGAAACGGACGTCCTCCTACAATGAGCAGTTCTTC.

In its sample, this clonotype was seen once. The chain couples TRBV7-9 to TRBJ2-5, with a tentative D call TRBD2 (6 bases). Germline V gives CDR1 SEHNR, CDR2 FQNEAQ (reference sequence). The CDR3 runs to 19 residues. The V gene lost 5 bases and the J gene lost 4 bases, with 29 bases spanning the gap. CDR3 sequence (DNA): TGTGCCAGCAGCCTCAGGCGGGGATTCACGGAACCACTTTCAGAGACCCAGTACTTC. It specifies CASSLRRGFTEPLSETQYF.

This clonotype has just a few counts. The chain has TRBV12-3 or TRBV12-4 and TRBJ2-7, with D possibly being TRBD2 (6 bases). CDR3 length: 16 residues. Trimming removed 2 bases from V and 3 bases from J, with 17 bases in between. The CDR3 region is CASSLSGRGGIYEQYF. The CDR3 DNA reads as TGTGCCAGCAGTTTAAGCGGGCGTGGGGGAATCTACGAGCAGTACTTC.

This clonotype was seen ten or more times. V gene TRBV4-1 combines with J gene TRBJ2-1, with 8 bases fitting TRBD1. This CDR3 has 13 amino acids. Losses at the gene ends were 1 base for V and 7 bases for J; bases not matched to a gene: 0. Germline CDR1 is MGHRA and CDR2 is YSYEKL. The CDR3 sequence: CASSQGQGNEQFF. The CDR3 nucleotides read TGCGCCAGCAGCCAAGGACAGGGGAATGAGCAGTTCTTC.

The genes are TRBV4-1 and TRBJ1-3; 10 nucleotides match TRBD1. CDR3 length: 16 residues. Germline V gene data show CDR1 as MGHRA and CDR2 as YSYEKL. Germline trimming cut 6 bases from V and 4 bases from J; bases unmatched to any gene: 9. Here the CDR3 reads CASRQPGQGTGNTIYF. The CDR3 DNA reads as TGCGCCAGCAGACAGCCGGGACAGGGGACAGGAAACACCATATATTTT.

This chain joins TRBV10-3 and TRBJ2-1; 8 nucleotides agree with TRBD2. This CDR3 region has 15 residues. Germline V gene data show CDR1 as ENHRY and CDR2 as SYGVKD. J gave up 3 bases and V 0 bases, and 1 base lay outside the gene matches. CDR3 in DNA: TGTGCCATCAGTGAGTCGGGGACTAGCTACAATGAGCAGTTCTTC. It encodes CAISESGTSYNEQFF.

This chain joins TRBV3-1 and TRBJ2-3; D possibly corresponds to TRBD2 (6 bases). The CDR3 is 16 residues long. The germline CDR1 and CDR2 sequences are LGHDT and YNNKEL (reference sequence). V lost 4 bases, J lost 4 bases, and 18 bases lay in between. The CDR3 coding sequence is TGTGCCAGCAGCCTCGGGACTGGGGCTAGTGCAGATACGCAGTATTTT. It codes for CASSLGTGASADTQYF.

This clonotype was seen a handful of times. The V and J genes are TRBV7-2 and TRBJ2-4; 9 bases match TRBD1. This CDR3 is 14 amino acids long. V lost 6 bases to trimming and J lost 6 bases; unmatched junction nucleotides: 6. Germline V gene lookup returns CDR1 SGHTA and CDR2 FQGNSA. This CDR3 is CASRTYRGRNIQYF. In DNA, the CDR3 is TGTGCCAGCAGAACCTACAGGGGGCGAAACATTCAGTACTTC.

CDR3 residues: CASSSRRGGQNEQYF. In DNA form, the CDR3 reads TGTGCCAGCAGTTCCAGGCGGGGGGGCCAAAACGAGCAGTACTTC. The V and J genes are TRBV6-9 and TRBJ2-7, with 9 bases lining up with TRBD2. J lost 5 bases, V lost 4 bases, and 9 bases had no gene match. CDR1 is MNHGY and CDR2 is SVAAGI in the germline V gene. This CDR3 region has 15 residues.

The genes are TRBV18 and TRBJ2-3; 8 bases agree with TRBD1. The CDR3 is 15 residues long. Germline V gene data show CDR1 as KGHSH and CDR2 as LQKENI. The V gene end was trimmed by 0 bases and the J gene end by 5 bases; junction bases not matched to a gene: 4. The CDR3 region has the DNA TGTGCCAGCTCACCACCCGGACAGGGAGGAGATACGCAGTATTTT. This translates into CASSPPGQGGDTQYF.

Only a few counts were recorded for this clonotype. V is TRBV5-1 and J is TRBJ1-3, with 9 bases identical to TRBD1. V shed 1 base, J shed 2 bases, and the junction held 1 base outside the gene matches. CDR3 size: 15 residues. Germline V gene sequence: CDR1 SGHRS, CDR2 YFSETQ. CDR3 nucleotides: TGCGCCAGCAGCTTGAACAGGGGGCCTGGAAACACCATATATTTT. Its protein product is CASSLNRGPGNTIYF.

This clonotype was observed a handful of times. The gene calls are TRBV4-2 and TRBJ2-7; the D is unclear. V gave up 0 bases and J gave up 2 bases, with 11 bases separating them. This CDR3 is built from 15 residues. From germline, CDR1 is LGHNA and CDR2 YNFKEQ. The CDR3 bases are TGTGCCAGCAGCCAAGAAATGGGCCGGACCTACGAGCAGTACTTC. Its protein product is CASSQEMGRTYEQYF.